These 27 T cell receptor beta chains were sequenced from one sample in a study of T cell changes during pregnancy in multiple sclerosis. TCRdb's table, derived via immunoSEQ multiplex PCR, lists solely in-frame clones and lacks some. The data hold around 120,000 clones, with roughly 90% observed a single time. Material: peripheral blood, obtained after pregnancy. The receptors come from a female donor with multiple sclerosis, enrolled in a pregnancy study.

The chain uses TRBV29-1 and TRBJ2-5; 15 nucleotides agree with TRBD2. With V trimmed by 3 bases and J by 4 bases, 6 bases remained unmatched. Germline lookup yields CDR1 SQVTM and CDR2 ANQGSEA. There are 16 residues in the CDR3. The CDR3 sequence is CSVETGLAGGLETQYF. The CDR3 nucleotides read TGCAGCGTTGAGACCGGACTAGCGGGGGGGTTAGAGACCCAGTACTTC. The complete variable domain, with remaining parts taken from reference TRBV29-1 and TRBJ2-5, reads SAVISQKPSRDICQRGTSLTIQCQVDSQVTMMFWYRQQPGQSLTLIATANQGSEATYESGFVIDKFPISRPNLTFSTLTVSNMSPEDSSIYLCSVETGLAGGLETQYFGPGTRLLVL.

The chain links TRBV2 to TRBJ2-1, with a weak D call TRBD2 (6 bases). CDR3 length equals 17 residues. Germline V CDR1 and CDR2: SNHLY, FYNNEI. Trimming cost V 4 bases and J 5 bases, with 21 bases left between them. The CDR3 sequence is CASSAVEGIIKNNEQFF. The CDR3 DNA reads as TGTGCCAGCAGTGCGGTGGAGGGAATTATTAAAAACAATGAGCAGTTCTTC.

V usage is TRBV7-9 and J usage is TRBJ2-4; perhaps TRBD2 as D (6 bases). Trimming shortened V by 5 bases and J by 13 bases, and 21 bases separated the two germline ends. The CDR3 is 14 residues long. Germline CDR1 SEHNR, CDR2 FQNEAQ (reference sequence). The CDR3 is CASSTEAPLALQYF. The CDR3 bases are TGTGCCAGCAGCACAGAGGCCCCACTAGCCCTGCAGTACTTC.

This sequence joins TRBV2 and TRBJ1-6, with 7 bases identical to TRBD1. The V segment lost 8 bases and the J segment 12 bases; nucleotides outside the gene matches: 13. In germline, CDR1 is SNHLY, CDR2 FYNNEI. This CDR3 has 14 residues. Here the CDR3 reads CASGSRGLSVPLHF. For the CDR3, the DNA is TGTGCCAGCGGCTCAAGGGGGCTTAGTGTACCCCTCCACTTT.

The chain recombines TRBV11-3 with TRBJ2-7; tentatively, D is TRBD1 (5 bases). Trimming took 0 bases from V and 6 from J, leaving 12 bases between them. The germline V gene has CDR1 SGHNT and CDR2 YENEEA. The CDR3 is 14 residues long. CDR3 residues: CASSLDLDRSEQYF. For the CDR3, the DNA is TGTGCCAGCAGCTTAGATCTTGACAGATCCGAGCAGTACTTC. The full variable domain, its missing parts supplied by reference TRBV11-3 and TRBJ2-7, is EAGVVQSPRYKIIEKKQPVAFWCNPISGHNTLYWYLQNLGQGPELLIRYENEEAVDDSQLPKDRFSAERLKGVDSTLKIQPAELGDSAVYLCASSLDLDRSEQYFGPGTRLTVT.

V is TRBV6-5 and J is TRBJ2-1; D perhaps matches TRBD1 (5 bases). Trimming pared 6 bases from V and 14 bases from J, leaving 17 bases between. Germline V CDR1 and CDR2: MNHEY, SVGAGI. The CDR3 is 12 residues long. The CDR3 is CASRVPGQGEFF. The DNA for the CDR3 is TGTGCCAGCAGGGTTCCCGGACAAGGGGAGTTCTTC.

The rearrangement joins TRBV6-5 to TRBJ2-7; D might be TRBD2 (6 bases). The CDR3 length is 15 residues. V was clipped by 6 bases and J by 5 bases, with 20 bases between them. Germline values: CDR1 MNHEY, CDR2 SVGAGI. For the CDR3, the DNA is TGTGCCAGCAGCCCCGCCGTTGGAGGGTTTAACGAGCAGTACTTC. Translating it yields CASSPAVGGFNEQYF.

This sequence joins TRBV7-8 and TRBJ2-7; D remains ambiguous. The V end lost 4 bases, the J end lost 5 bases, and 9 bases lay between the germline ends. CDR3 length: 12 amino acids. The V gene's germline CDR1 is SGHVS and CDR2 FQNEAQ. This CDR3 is CASSSNRDEQYF. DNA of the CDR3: TGTGCCAGCAGCTCCAACCGGGACGAGCAGTACTTC.

The CDR3 nucleotides read TGTGCCAGCAGCAAAGGCGGCTACTACAATGAGCAGTTCTTC. As protein: CASSKGGYYNEQFF. This chain uses TRBV7-6 with TRBJ2-1; no clear D gene. CDR3 length: 14 residues. V dropped 5 bases and J dropped 3 bases, with 11 bases sitting between them. CDR1 is SGHVS, CDR2 FNYEAQ, per germline.

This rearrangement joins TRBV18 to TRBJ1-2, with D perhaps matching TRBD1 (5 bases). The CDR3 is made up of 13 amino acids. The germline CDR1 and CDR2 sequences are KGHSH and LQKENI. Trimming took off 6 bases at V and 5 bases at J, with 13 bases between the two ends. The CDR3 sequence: CASSLGTEYGYTF. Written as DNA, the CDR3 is TGTGCCAGCTCTCTCGGGACTGAGTATGGCTACACCTTC.

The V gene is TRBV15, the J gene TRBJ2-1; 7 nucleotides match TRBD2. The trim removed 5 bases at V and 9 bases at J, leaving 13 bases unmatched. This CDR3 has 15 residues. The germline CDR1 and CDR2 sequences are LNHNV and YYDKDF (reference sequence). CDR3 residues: CATSWPGGVSLEQFF. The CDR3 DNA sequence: TGTGCCACCAGCTGGCCGGGGGGAGTAAGTCTTGAGCAGTTCTTC.

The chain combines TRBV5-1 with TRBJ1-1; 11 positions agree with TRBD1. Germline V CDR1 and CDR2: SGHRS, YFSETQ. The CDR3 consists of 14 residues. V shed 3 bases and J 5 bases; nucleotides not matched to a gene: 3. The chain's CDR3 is CASSSRDRGTEAFF. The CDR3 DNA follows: TGCGCCAGCAGCTCCCGGGACAGGGGGACTGAAGCTTTCTTT.

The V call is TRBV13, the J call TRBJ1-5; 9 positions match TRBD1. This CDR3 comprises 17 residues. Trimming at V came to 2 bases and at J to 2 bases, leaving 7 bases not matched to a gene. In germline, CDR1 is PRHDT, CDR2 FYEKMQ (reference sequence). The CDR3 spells CASSLQSRTGGNQPQHF. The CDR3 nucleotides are TGTGCCAGCAGCTTACAATCCAGGACAGGGGGCAATCAGCCCCAGCATTTT.

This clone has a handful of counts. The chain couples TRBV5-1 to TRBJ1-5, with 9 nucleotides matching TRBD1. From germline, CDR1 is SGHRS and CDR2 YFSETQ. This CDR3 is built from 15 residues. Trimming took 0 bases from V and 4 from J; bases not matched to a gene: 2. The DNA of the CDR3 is TGCGCCAGCAGCTTGGACGGACAGGGGAATCAGCCCCAGCATTTT. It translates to CASSLDGQGNQPQHF.

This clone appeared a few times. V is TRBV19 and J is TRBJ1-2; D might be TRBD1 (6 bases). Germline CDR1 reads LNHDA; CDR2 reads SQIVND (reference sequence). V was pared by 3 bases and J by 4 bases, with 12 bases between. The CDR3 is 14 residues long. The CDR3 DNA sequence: TGTGCCAGTAGTATCGGACAGAAAGTCTATGGCTACACCTTC. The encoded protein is CASSIGQKVYGYTF.

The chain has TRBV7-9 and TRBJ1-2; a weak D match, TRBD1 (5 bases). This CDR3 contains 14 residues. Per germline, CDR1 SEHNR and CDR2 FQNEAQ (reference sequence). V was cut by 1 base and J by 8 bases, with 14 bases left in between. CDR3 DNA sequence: TGTGCCAGCAGCTTAGGGGGCCTCGCGCGGGGCTACACCTTC. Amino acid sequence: CASSLGGLARGYTF.

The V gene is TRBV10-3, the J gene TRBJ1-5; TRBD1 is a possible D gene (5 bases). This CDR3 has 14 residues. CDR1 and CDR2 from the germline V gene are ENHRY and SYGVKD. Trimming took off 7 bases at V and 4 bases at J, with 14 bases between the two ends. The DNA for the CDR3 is TGTGCCATCAAAGCAGGGCTCGGGAATCAGCCCCAGCATTTT. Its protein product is CAIKAGLGNQPQHF.

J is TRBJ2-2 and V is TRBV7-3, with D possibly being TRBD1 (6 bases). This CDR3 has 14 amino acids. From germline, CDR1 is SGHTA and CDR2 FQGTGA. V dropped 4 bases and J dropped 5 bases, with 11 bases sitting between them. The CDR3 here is CASSSGQTTGELFF. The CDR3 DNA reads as TGTGCCAGCAGCTCCGGACAGACGACCGGGGAGCTGTTTTTT.

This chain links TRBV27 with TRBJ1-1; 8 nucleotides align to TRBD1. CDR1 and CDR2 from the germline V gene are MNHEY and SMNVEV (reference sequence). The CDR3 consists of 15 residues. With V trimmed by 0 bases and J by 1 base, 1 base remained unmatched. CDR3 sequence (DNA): TGTGCCAGCAGTTTATCCGGGACAGGGAACACTGAAGCTTTCTTT. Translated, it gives CASSLSGTGNTEAFF.

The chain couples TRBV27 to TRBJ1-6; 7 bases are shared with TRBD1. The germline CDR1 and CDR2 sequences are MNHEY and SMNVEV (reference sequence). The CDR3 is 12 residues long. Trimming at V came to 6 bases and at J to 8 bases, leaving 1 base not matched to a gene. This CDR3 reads CASSTGDSPLHF. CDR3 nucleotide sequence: TGTGCCAGCAGCACAGGGGATTCACCCCTCCACTTT.

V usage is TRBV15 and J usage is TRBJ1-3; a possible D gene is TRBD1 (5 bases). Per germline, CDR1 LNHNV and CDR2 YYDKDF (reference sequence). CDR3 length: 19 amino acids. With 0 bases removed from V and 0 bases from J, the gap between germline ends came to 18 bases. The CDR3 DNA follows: TGTGCCACCAGCAGAGAACCGTTCTCCGGGGGGAGCTCTGGAAACACCATATATTTT. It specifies CATSREPFSGGSSGNTIYF.

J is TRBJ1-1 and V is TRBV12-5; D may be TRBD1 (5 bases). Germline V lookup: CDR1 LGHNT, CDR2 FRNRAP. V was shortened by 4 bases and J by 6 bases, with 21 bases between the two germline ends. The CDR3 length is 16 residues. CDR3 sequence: CASGYPQGYVVAEAFF. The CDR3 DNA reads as TGTGCTAGTGGTTATCCCCAGGGCTACGTGGTGGCTGAAGCTTTCTTT.

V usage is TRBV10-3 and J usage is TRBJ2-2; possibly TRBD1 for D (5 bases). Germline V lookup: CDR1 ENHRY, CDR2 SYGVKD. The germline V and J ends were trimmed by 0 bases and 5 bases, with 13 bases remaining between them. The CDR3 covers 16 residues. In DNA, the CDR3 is TGTGCCATCAGTGAGTCGACACAGGTCTTGACCGGGGAGCTGTTTTTT. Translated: CAISESTQVLTGELFF.

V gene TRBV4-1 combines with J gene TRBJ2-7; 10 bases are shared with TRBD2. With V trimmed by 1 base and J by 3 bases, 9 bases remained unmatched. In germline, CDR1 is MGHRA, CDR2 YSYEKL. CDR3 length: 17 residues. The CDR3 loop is CASSQVSGGAKFYEQYF. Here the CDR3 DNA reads TGCGCCAGCAGCCAAGTCAGCGGGGGGGCAAAATTCTACGAGCAGTACTTC.

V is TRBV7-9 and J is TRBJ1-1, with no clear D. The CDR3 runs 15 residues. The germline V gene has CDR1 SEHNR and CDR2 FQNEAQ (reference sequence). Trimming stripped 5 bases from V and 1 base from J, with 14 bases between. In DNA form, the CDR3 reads TGTGCCAGCAGCCGTAACAGCAGTCGGAACACTGAAGCTTTCTTT. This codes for CASSRNSSRNTEAFF.

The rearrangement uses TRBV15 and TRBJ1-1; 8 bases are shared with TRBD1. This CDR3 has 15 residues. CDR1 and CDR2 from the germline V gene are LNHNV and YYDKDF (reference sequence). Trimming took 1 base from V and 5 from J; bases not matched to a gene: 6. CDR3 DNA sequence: TGTGCCACCAGCAGAGGCGCCAGGGGGCAGACTGAAGCTTTCTTT. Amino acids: CATSRGARGQTEAFF. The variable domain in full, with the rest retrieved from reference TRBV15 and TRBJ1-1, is DAMVIQNPRYQVTQFGKPVTLSCSQTLNHNVMYWYQQKSSQAPKLLFHYYDKDFNNEADTPDNFQSRRPNTSFCFLDIRSPGLGDTAMYLCATSRGARGQTEAFFGQGTRLTVV.

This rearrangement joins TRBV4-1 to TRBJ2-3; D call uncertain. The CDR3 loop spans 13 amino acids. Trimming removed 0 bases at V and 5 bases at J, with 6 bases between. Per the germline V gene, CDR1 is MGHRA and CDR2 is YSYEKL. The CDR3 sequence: CASSQEFIDTQYF. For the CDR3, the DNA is TGCGCCAGCAGCCAAGAATTCATAGATACGCAGTATTTT.